A selection of T cell receptor beta chains follows, all from one sample in a study of tumor-infiltrating lymphocytes in primary liver carcinoma. TCRdb reanalysed the multiplex PCR reads using MiXCR and keeps one entry per CDR3 protein. This sample yields about 180,000 distinct CDR3 sequences, of which around 60% are seen a single time; under 75% belongs to the top ten. What was sequenced was peripheral blood. The receptors stem from a man aged 35-49 years with primary liver carcinoma and hepatitis B virus infection. The CDR3 runs from the conserved cysteine through the conserved F or W. The D gene is left open where the match is weak. Clone size, where shown, is once, few, many, or a class for clones that have expanded.

DNA | CDR3 | J | D | size | V
TGCAGCGTAGGGGGGATGGACCGCTACGAGCAGTACTTC | CSVGGMDRYEQYF | TRBJ2-7 | NA | NA | TRBV29-1
TGTGCCAGCAGTTTATTGGCTAGCGGGAGAGGCACCGGGGAGCTGTTTTTT | CASSLLASGRGTGELFF | TRBJ2-2 | TRBD2 | once | TRBV28
TGTGCCAGCAGTTACTCATCGCTCACCGGGGAGCTGTTTTTT | CASSYSSLTGELFF | TRBJ2-2 | NA | NA | TRBV6-6
TGTGCTAGCTGCTGGGGACAGGGATCCTACGAGCAGTACTTC | CASCWGQGSYEQYF | TRBJ2-7 | TRBD1 | NA | TRBV11-2
TGTGACAGCAGCCCCGGGACAGGGGTAGACGAGCAGTACTTC | CDSSPGTGVDEQYF | TRBJ2-7 | TRBD1 | NA | TRBV12-3/TRBV12-4
TGCAGTGCTACCGGACTAGACCCCTACGAGCAGTACTTC | CSATGLDPYEQYF | TRBJ2-7 | TRBD2 | NA | TRBV20-1
TGTGCCAGCACCAACCACAATGGGCAGTTCTTC | CASTNHNGQFF | TRBJ2-1 | NA | NA | TRBV6-6
TGCGCCAGCAGTGGGACAGGGGGTCGCACAGATACGCAGTATTTT | CASSGTGGRTDTQYF | TRBJ2-3 | TRBD1 | NA | TRBV10-1
TGTGCCAGCAGCGTAGCTGTAGGTCCATACTACGAGCAGTACTTC | CASSVAVGPYYEQYF | TRBJ2-7 | NA | NA | TRBV9
TGTGCCAGCACCGGACTAAGGACTGAAGCTTTCTTT | CASTGLRTEAFF | TRBJ1-1 | NA | NA | TRBV28
TGTGCCAGCACCCCGGGACTAGCGGGAGGAGTGAATGAGCAGTTCTTC | CASTPGLAGGVNEQFF | TRBJ2-1 | TRBD2 | NA | TRBV5-8
TGCGCCAGCAGCCAAGATAGGGGGGCGGGAGACGAGCAGTACTTC | CASSQDRGAGDEQYF | TRBJ2-7 | NA | NA | TRBV4-3
TGTGCCAGCAGCCTAGGCGGGGCCCCCTATGGCTACACCTTC | CASSLGGAPYGYTF | TRBJ1-2 | NA | NA | TRBV11-2
TGTGCCAGCAGTTTCGGAGGCCCCGGGGAGCTGTTTTTT | CASSFGGPGELFF | TRBJ2-2 | NA | few | TRBV6-5
TGTGCCAGCAGACGGGGGACAGGTGGCTACACCTTC | CASRRGTGGYTF | TRBJ1-2 | TRBD1 | NA | TRBV5-4